One and the same sample provided the 18 T cell receptor beta chains below, sequenced in a study of technical replicates of blood from a handful of donors. The repertoire was sequenced with immunoSEQ multiplex PCR; TCRdb's copy has only in-frame clones and lacks some. The sample includes 60,000 to 85,000 clones, 95% to 97% of them seen just once. The source material was T cells isolated from PBMCs. These receptors originate from a human donor in good health.

The J gene is TRBJ2-2, the V gene TRBV6-5; no reliable D call. This CDR3 region has 12 residues. Germline V CDR1 and CDR2: MNHEY, SVGAGI. With 5 bases removed from V and 3 bases from J, the gap between germline ends came to 4 bases. CDR3 sequence reads: CASSTYTGELFF. The CDR3 coding sequence is TGTGCCAGCAGTACATACACCGGGGAGCTGTTTTTT.

J is TRBJ2-3 and V is TRBV14; D not resolved. CDR1 is SGHDN, CDR2 FVKESK, per germline. The CDR3 is made up of 15 amino acids. The V end was cut by 3 bases, the J end by 2 bases, with 12 bases between. CDR3 coding DNA: TGTGCCAGCAGCCACCTAACGTCACCCACAGATACGCAGTATTTT. Translation: CASSHLTSPTDTQYF. Complete variable domain (other parts from reference TRBV14 and TRBJ2-3): EAGVTQFPSHSVIEKGQTVTLRCDPISGHDNLYWYRRVMGKEIKFLLHFVKESKQDESGMPNNRFLAERTGGTYSTLKVQPAELEDSGVYFCASSHLTSPTDTQYFGPGTRLTVL.

The chain links TRBV6-5 to TRBJ1-2, with TRBD1 as a possible D gene (6 bases). Trimming cost V 5 bases and J 4 bases, with 17 bases left between them. This CDR3 contains 15 residues. CDR1 is MNHEY, CDR2 SVGAGI, per germline. CDR3 protein: CASSRLGGAAYGYTF. The CDR3 DNA reads as TGTGCCAGCAGTCGACTGGGGGGGGCCGCCTATGGCTACACCTTC.

The chain combines TRBV7-8 with TRBJ2-1; 9 bases line up with TRBD2. The CDR3 sequence is 17 residues long. From germline, CDR1 is SGHVS and CDR2 FQNEAQ. V shed 5 bases, J shed 8 bases, and the junction held 16 bases outside the gene matches. The CDR3 region has the DNA TGTGCCAGCAGCACTAAATGGCGGGGGGGTCTTTTGGATGAGCAGTTCTTC. Protein: CASSTKWRGGLLDEQFF. The full variable domain, rest sourced from reference TRBV7-8 and TRBJ2-1, is GAGVSQSPRYKVAKRGQDVALRCDPISGHVSLFWYQQALGQGPEFLTYFQNEAQLDKSGLPSDRFFAERPEGSVSTLKIQRTQQEDSAVYLCASSTKWRGGLLDEQFFGPGTRLTVL.

This clone has a single count. The gene calls are TRBV4-1 and TRBJ1-1; the D gene is possibly TRBD1 (5 bases). Trimming removed 4 bases at V and 1 base at J, with 16 bases between. This CDR3 region has 16 residues. Germline loops: CDR1 MGHRA, CDR2 YSYEKL. The CDR3 nucleotides read TGCGCCAGCAGCCCAGGGAAACCTTTATCGAACACTGAAGCTTTCTTT. Encoded protein: CASSPGKPLSNTEAFF.

The V call is TRBV14, the J call TRBJ2-7; possible D gene TRBD1, 5 bases. CDR1 is SGHDN, CDR2 FVKESK, per germline. V lost 4 bases and J 12 bases, leaving 16 bases between the germline ends. The CDR3 loop spans 12 amino acids. CDR3 region: CASSPSRVKLYF. DNA for the CDR3: TGTGCCAGCAGCCCAAGCAGGGTTAAGCTGTACTTC.

V and J are TRBV7-9 and TRBJ1-3; D is unclear. Germline CDR1 reads SEHNR; CDR2 reads FQNEAQ (reference sequence). V lost 0 bases and J lost 0, with 6 bases in between. This CDR3 region has 15 residues. The CDR3 sequence is CASSLAGASGNTIYF. The CDR3 DNA reads as TGTGCCAGCAGCTTAGCGGGCGCCTCTGGAAACACCATATATTTT.

This chain uses TRBV30 with TRBJ2-7, with a possible D match to TRBD2 (7 bases). There are 13 residues in the CDR3. Looked up from germline, CDR1 is GTSNPN and CDR2 is SVGIG (reference sequence). V lost 4 bases and J 3 bases, leaving 13 bases between the germline ends. The CDR3 protein is CAWNPGGLYEQYF. DNA of the CDR3: TGTGCCTGGAACCCCGGGGGGCTCTACGAGCAGTACTTC.

This rearrangement joins TRBV30 to TRBJ2-7; tentatively, D is TRBD1 (6 bases). Per germline, CDR1 GTSNPN and CDR2 SVGIG (reference sequence). This CDR3 is 13 amino acids long. The V end lost 1 base, the J end lost 6 bases, and 13 bases lay between the germline ends. CDR3 sequence: CAWSEGSGAEQYF. CDR3 bases: TGTGCCTGGAGTGAGGGATCAGGGGCCGAGCAGTACTTC.

This chain links TRBV7-2 with TRBJ2-1; the match to TRBD1 covers 7 bases. CDR1 SGHTA and CDR2 FQGNSA come from the germline V gene. CDR3 length: 16 residues. Trimming took 1 base from V and 0 from J; bases not matched to a gene: 3. DNA for the CDR3: TGTGCCAGCAGCTTAGAACAGGGGACCTCCTACAATGAGCAGTTCTTC. This encodes CASSLEQGTSYNEQFF.

The gene calls are TRBV7-8 and TRBJ2-7, with 7 bases identical to TRBD2. J was trimmed by 6 bases and V by 5 bases; bases with no gene match: 7. The CDR3 consists of 13 residues. Germline assignment: CDR1 SGHVS and CDR2 FQNEAQ. CDR3 residues: CASSQGPGGEQYF. The CDR3 DNA sequence: TGTGCCAGCAGCCAGGGACCGGGGGGCGAGCAGTACTTC.

This clone has just one count. V gene TRBV7-9 combines with J gene TRBJ2-7; the match to TRBD2 covers 9 bases. This CDR3 is 15 amino acids long. Germline values: CDR1 SEHNR, CDR2 FQNEAQ (reference sequence). J gave up 7 bases and V 0 bases, and 7 bases lay outside the gene matches. DNA for the CDR3: TGTGCCAGCAGCTTAGCTAGCGGGAGAAGTCGAGAGCAGTACTTC. Amino acid sequence: CASSLASGRSREQYF.

The chain employs TRBV2 and TRBJ2-1, with a possible D match to TRBD1 (6 bases). Between the trimmed V and J ends, which lost 8 bases and 6 bases, there was a span of 17 bases. There are 14 residues in the CDR3. CDR1 is SNHLY, CDR2 FYNNEI, per germline. CDR3 coding DNA: TGTGCCAGCGACGATCGGCAGGGGAGCAATGAGCAGTTCTTC. As protein: CASDDRQGSNEQFF.

The V and J genes are TRBV7-2 and TRBJ2-2; 10 positions match TRBD2. The CDR3 spans 17 residues. Germline CDR1 reads SGHTA; CDR2 reads FQGNSA. Trimming took 1 base from V and 2 from J; bases not matched to a gene: 4. The chain's CDR3 is CASSLGTSGLNTGELFF. The DNA for the CDR3 is TGTGCCAGCAGCTTAGGGACTAGCGGTTTAAACACCGGGGAGCTGTTTTTT.

This rearrangement joins TRBV7-9 to TRBJ2-1; 7 bases line up with TRBD2. With 3 bases clipped from V and 4 bases from J, the junction kept 6 bases outside the gene matches. Germline CDR1 and CDR2: SEHNR and FQNEAQ (reference sequence). The CDR3 length is 15 residues. CDR3 DNA: TGTGCCAGCAGCTTTGGGAGGGCGGGGTACAATGAGCAGTTCTTC. It translates to CASSFGRAGYNEQFF.

The rearrangement links TRBV4-2 to TRBJ1-2; D gene ambiguous. Per the germline V gene, CDR1 is LGHNA and CDR2 is YNFKEQ. The CDR3 is 14 residues long. With 0 bases removed from V and 8 bases from J, the gap between germline ends came to 13 bases. The chain's CDR3 is CASSQEGVGEGYTF. For the CDR3, the DNA is TGTGCCAGCAGCCAAGAGGGTGTCGGGGAGGGCTACACCTTC.

The gene calls are TRBV6-4 and TRBJ2-1; 8 bases map to TRBD2. V shed 4 bases, J shed 7 bases, and the junction held 6 bases outside the gene matches. Per the germline V gene, CDR1 is MRHNA and CDR2 is SNTAGT. The CDR3 totals 14 residues. Here the CDR3 reads CASSGISGGNEQFF. The CDR3 coding sequence is TGTGCCAGCAGTGGGATCTCGGGAGGGAATGAGCAGTTCTTC.

The chain is built from TRBV4-1 and TRBJ2-7, with D uncertain. Trimming pared 0 bases from V and 0 bases from J, leaving 6 bases between. CDR1 is MGHRA, CDR2 YSYEKL, per germline. This CDR3 is 14 amino acids long. The CDR3 loop is CASSQEHSSYEQYF. The DNA for the CDR3 is TGCGCCAGCAGCCAAGAACACAGCTCCTACGAGCAGTACTTC.